This TCR beta chain was captured by sequencing in a study of blood T cell repertoires in COVID-19 (dated by TCRdb to 2018 to 2021). As for the study more broadly: Samples covering the acute and convalescent phases of COVID-19 were provided by collaborators in the United States, Italy and Spain. The prospective study material was composed of cDNA or gDNA derived from T cells, B-cell-depleted T cells, or PBMCs. Deeply sampled blood TCRbeta repertoires from subjects exposed to, actively infected with, or recovered from COVID-19 were included in the dataset. A freely available public database, intended as a resource for researchers studying the immune response to SARS-CoV-2, is where the repertoires were released. The samples were drawn from the first 160 participants of the ongoing ImmuneRACE study and from some 1,300 subjects provided by 6 global collaborators. A de-identified subject ID, COVID-19 status, age in years and sex were almost always included in the sample metadata. Where available, HLA class I and class II types were taken from metadata supplied by the sample provider and were not determined by assay-based typing. Overall results and qualifications from the work: The amount of clinical and demographic metadata varied by source and participant and was provided uncurated.

The CDR1 and CDR2 encoded by the germline V gene (reference sequence) are LNHNV and YYDKDF. The germline V and J ends show losses of 11 bases and 0 bases respectively, and no gene match explains 10 bases of the junction. The CDR3 holds 15 amino acids from the cysteine to the phenylalanine. Only CDR3 DNA remains: 45 bases, in frame from the first base. In the case of this clone: No antigen is known for it. The sample holds no much larger clone one base away, and base qualities are not on file.

The immunoSEQ Assay, a bias-controlled multiplex PCR, was used to amplify TCRbeta CDR3 regions from genomic DNA. The study's own analysis went as follows. Within the assay, amplification of reference gene primers was used to estimate how many nucleated cells each sample contained. To quantify the absolute abundance of each unique TCRbeta CDR3 rearrangement, sequence reads were collapsed and filtered. For each sample, productive Simpson clonality was calculated as the square root of Simpson's diversity index over productive rearrangements. The clones in this table, taken by TCRdb from immuneACCESS, are in-frame only. Not every clone is retained; where verified, under half of the shortfall comes from an unresolved V gene, and the cause of the rest is unknown. The DNA was the basis for D and trimming; V, J and clone size are from that table. The sample includes around 620,000 clones, with 85% to 90% observed a single time. The ten largest clones add up to roughly 0.25% of the sample.

Whole blood was collected in K2EDTA tubes by collaborating institutions according to the institutions' own protocols. For TCRbeta analysis, collaborator samples were shipped as frozen whole blood, as isolated PBMCs, or as DNA extracted from either sample type. What was sequenced was peripheral blood. The chain was built from TRBV15 and TRBJ1-5; the junction holds 7 bases that match TRBD1. The receptor's source is a woman aged 18-35 years with acute or convalescent COVID-19. The CDR3: CALGRGTASNQPQHF. The DNA reads as follows: TGTGCCTTGGGACGAGGGACAGCTAGCAATCAGCCCCAGCATTTT.